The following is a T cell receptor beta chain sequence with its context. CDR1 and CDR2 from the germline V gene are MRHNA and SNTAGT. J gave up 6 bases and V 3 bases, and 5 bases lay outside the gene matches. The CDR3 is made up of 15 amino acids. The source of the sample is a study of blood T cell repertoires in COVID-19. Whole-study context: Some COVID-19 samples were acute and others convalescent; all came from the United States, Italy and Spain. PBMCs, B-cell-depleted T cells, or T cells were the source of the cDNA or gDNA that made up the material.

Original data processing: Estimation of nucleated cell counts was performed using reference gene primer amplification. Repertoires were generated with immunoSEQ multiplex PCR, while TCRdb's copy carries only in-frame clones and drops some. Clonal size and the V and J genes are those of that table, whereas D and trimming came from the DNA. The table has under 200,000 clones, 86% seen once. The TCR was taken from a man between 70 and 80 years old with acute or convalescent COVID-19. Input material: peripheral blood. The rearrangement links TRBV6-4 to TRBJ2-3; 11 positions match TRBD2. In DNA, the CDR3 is TGTGCCAGCAGTGAGGTACTAGCGGGAGTGGATACGCAGTATTTT. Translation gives CASSEVLAGVDTQYF.